This T cell receptor beta chain was documented in a study of blood T cell repertoires in COVID-19. As handled by the study authors: Quantification of nucleated cells was approximated via reference gene primer amplification. Repertoires were generated with immunoSEQ multiplex PCR, while TCRdb's copy carries only in-frame clones and drops some. The DNA was the basis for D and trimming; V, J and clone size are from that table. This sample has a few hundred thousand clones, with around 89% found just once. The CDR3 has 15 residues. Germline V CDR1 and CDR2: LNHDA, SQIVND (reference sequence). V was shortened by 7 bases and J by 0 bases, with 12 bases between the two germline ends. Seattle's cohort entered during active infection and was followed longitudinally.

This TCR derives from a woman aged 25 to 39 with COVID-19, enrolled during active disease. Sequencing was carried out using peripheral blood. The chain employs TRBV19 and TRBJ1-4, with no clear D. The CDR3 protein is CASTLSFSTNEKLFF. DNA for the CDR3: TGTGCCAGTACCCTGTCCTTTTCAACTAATGAAAAACTGTTTTTT.